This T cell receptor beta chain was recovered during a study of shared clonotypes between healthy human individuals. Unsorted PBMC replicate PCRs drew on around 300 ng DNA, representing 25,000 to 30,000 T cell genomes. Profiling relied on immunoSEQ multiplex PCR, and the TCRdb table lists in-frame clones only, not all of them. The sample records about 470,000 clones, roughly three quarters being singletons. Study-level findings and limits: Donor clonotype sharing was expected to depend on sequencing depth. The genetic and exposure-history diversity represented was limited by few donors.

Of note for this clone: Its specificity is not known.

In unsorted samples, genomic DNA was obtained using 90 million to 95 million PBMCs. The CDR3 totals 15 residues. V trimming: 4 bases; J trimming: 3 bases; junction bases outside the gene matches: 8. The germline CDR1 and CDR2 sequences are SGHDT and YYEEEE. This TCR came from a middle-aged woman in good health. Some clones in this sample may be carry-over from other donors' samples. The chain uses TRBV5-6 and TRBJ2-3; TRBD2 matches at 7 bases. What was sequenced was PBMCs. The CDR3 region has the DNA TGTGCCAGCAGCCCCCCCGGGGGGATGACAGATACGCAGTATTTT. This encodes CASSPPGGMTDTQYF.